The present TCR beta chain was sequenced within a study of T cell repertoires in cytomegalovirus infection. The CDR3 consists of 12 residues. The V gene's germline CDR1 is SQVTM and CDR2 ANQGSEA. The V gene lost 1 base and the J gene lost 3 bases, with 7 bases spanning the gap. TCRdb passed the reads through MiXCR, listing each CDR3 protein once. In the table there are some 400,000 distinct CDR3 sequences, roughly 30% of which are singletons. This clonotype was obtained from a human donor in good health (CMV status not recorded). Some clones in this sample may be carry-over from other donors' samples. Sequenced sample: PBMCs. This chain links TRBV29-1 with TRBJ2-7; TRBD1 might be the D (5 bases). CDR3 sequence reads: CSVEGQGYEQYV. DNA for the CDR3: TGCAGCGTTGAAGGGCAGGGCTACGAGCAGTACGTC.